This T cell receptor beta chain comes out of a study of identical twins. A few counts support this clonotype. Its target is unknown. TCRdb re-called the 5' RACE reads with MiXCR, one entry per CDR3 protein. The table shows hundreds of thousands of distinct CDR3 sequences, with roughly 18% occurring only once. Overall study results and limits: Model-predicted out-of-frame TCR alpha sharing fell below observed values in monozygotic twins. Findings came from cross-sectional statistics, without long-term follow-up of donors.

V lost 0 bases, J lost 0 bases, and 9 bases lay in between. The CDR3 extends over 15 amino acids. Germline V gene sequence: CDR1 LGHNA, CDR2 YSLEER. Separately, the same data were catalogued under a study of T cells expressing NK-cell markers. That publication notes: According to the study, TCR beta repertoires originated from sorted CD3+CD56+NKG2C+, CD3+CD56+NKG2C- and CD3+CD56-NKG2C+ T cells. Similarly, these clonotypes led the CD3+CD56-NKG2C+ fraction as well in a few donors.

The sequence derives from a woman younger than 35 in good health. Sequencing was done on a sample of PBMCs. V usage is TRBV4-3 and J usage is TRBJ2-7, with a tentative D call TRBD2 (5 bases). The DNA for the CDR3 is TGCGCCAGCAGCCAAGACGTGGGGAGCTCCTACGAGCAGTACTTC. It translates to CASSQDVGSSYEQYF.